This TCR beta chain is from a study of blood T cell repertoires in COVID-19. Trimming took 6 bases from V and 5 from J; bases not matched to a gene: 11. The CDR3 spans 15 residues. Germline loops: CDR1 SQVTM, CDR2 ANQGSEA. In the source study's methods: Nucleated cell number was recorded as an estimate derived from reference gene primer amplification. Profiling relied on immunoSEQ multiplex PCR, and the TCRdb table lists in-frame clones only, not all of them. Clonal size and the V and J genes are those of that table, whereas D and trimming came from the DNA. In the table there are some 80,000 clones, 75% to 95% of which are singletons.

Sequencing was carried out using peripheral blood. This clonotype was obtained from a woman older than 75 with acute or convalescent COVID-19. The rearrangement uses TRBV29-1 and TRBJ2-2; 8 bases line up with TRBD1. In nucleotides, the CDR3 is TGCAGCGTCGCAACTTATACAGGGGGTACCGGGGAGCTGTTTTTT. As protein: CSVATYTGGTGELFF.